Presented here are 9 T cell receptor beta chains from one specimen sequenced in a study of OX40 agonist ivuxolimab in advanced cancers. TCRdb's table, derived via immunoSEQ multiplex PCR, lists solely in-frame clones and lacks some. There are more than 65,000 clones in the sample; around nine tenths occur only once, and under 0.9% lies in the top ten. The input for sequencing was CD4+ or CD8+ T cells sorted from blood, taken in a trial of the OX40 agonist ivuxolimab. These receptors originate from an adult with an advanced solid tumor such as melanoma, head and neck, liver or kidney cancer.

The gene calls are TRBV27 and TRBJ1-2; no definite D call. V was pared by 0 bases and J by 8 bases, with 13 bases between. The CDR3 is 14 amino acids. Germline V gene data show CDR1 as MNHEY and CDR2 as SMNVEV (reference sequence). Here the CDR3 reads CASSLSPTVAGYTF. The CDR3 bases are TGTGCCAGCAGTTTATCGCCGACGGTCGCCGGCTACACCTTC.

The chain links TRBV2 to TRBJ1-1; 7 bases map to TRBD1. Germline V lookup: CDR1 SNHLY, CDR2 FYNNEI. V shed 2 bases and J 2 bases; nucleotides not matched to a gene: 8. The CDR3 runs to 16 residues. Here the CDR3 reads CASSESRQGVNTEAFF. Written as DNA, the CDR3 is TGTGCCAGCAGTGAATCGAGACAGGGAGTAAACACTGAAGCTTTCTTT. The full variable domain, in which reference TRBV2 and TRBJ1-1 provide the parts outside the CDR3, is EPEVTQTPSHQVTQMGQEVILRCVPISNHLYFYWYRQILGQKVEFLVSFYNNEISEKSEIFDDQFSVERPDGSNFTLKIRSTKLEDSAMYFCASSESRQGVNTEAFFGQGTRLTVV.

This chain links TRBV30 with TRBJ2-7; D possibly corresponds to TRBD2 (5 bases). Trimming pared 0 bases from V and 6 bases from J, leaving 6 bases between. CDR1 is GTSNPN and CDR2 is SVGIG in the germline V gene (reference sequence). This CDR3 contains 11 residues. This CDR3 reads CAWSVGSEQYF. The CDR3 DNA follows: TGTGCCTGGAGTGTGGGGAGCGAGCAGTACTTC. Full variable domain (outside the CDR3, taken from reference TRBV30 and TRBJ2-7): SQTIHQWPATLVQPVGSPLSLECTVEGTSNPNLYWYRQAAGRGLQLLFYSVGIGQISSEVPQNLSASRPQDRQFILSSKKLLLSDSGFYLCAWSVGSEQYFGPGTRLTVT.

This chain uses TRBV6-6 with TRBJ1-2, with 7 bases aligning to TRBD1. Per germline, CDR1 MNHNY and CDR2 SVGAGI (reference sequence). CDR3 length: 12 amino acids. V lost 9 bases and J lost 8; bases outside the gene matches: 9. The CDR3 DNA reads TGTGCCAGTGGGACAGCCACTAGGGGCTACACCTTC. Its protein product is CASGTATRGYTF.

This rearrangement joins TRBV2 to TRBJ2-1, with D perhaps matching TRBD1 or TRBD2 (5 bases each). Trimming took off 7 bases at V and 10 bases at J, with 14 bases between the two ends. CDR1 and CDR2 from the germline V gene are SNHLY and FYNNEI. This CDR3 contains 12 residues. In DNA, the CDR3 is TGTGCCAGCATCCGGTACGGGGACGAGCAGTTCTTC. Its protein is CASIRYGDEQFF.

This clone occurred a few times. This rearrangement joins TRBV6-6 to TRBJ1-3; D might be TRBD1 (5 bases). Germline V lookup: CDR1 MNHNY, CDR2 SVGAGI (reference sequence). V was shortened by 5 bases and J by 9 bases, with 14 bases between the two germline ends. The CDR3 contains 13 residues. DNA for the CDR3: TGTGCCAGCAGTCCACTGGGGGAAGGCACCATATATTTT. As protein: CASSPLGEGTIYF.

Only a few counts were recorded for this clone. The chain recombines TRBV7-8 with TRBJ1-5; D is uncertain. The CDR3 loop spans 13 amino acids. The V gene's germline CDR1 is SGHVS and CDR2 FQNEAQ. V was cut by 3 bases and J by 0 bases, with 3 bases left in between. CDR3: CASSLNSNQPQHF. CDR3 DNA: TGTGCCAGCAGCTTGAATAGCAATCAGCCCCAGCATTTT.

V and J are TRBV6-6 and TRBJ1-2; no clear D gene. The CDR3 length is 13 residues. In germline, CDR1 is MNHNY, CDR2 SVGAGI (reference sequence). V lost 4 bases to trimming and J lost 8 bases, with 14 bases between them. The CDR3 region is CASSSSEVQGYTF. As DNA, the CDR3 is TGTGCCAGCAGTTCTAGCGAGGTGCAGGGCTACACCTTC.

The chain recombines TRBV7-9 with TRBJ1-1, with TRBD1 matching over 7 bases. This CDR3 has 14 residues. V lost 7 bases to trimming and J lost 3 bases; unmatched junction nucleotides: 8. Germline CDR1 reads SEHNR; CDR2 reads FQNEAQ (reference sequence). The DNA of the CDR3 is TGTGCCAGCACCCTAAACAGGGGCGACACTGAAGCTTTCTTT. This gives the protein CASTLNRGDTEAFF.